What follows are 14 T cell receptor beta chains derived from one specimen sequenced in a study of beta chain features in type 1 diabetes (dated by TCRdb to 2016 to 2019). To prepare the library, the immunoSEQ multiplex PCR assay was applied. The High Capacity cDNA Reverse Transcription Kit was used to reverse transcribe all of the isolated RNA, meaning that expressed TCRB transcripts were what got sequenced. What TCRdb holds here is the immuneACCESS table cut down to in-frame rearrangements. Part of the clones is not present; checked against another copy, under half of the missing clones reflect an unresolved V gene, and the others are unexplained. In this sample the table shows about 16,000 clones, 45% to 55% of which occur a single time. Together, the top ten hold 0.45% to 0.55% of the sample. Material for sequencing was stem cell memory CD4+ T cells from blood. What the cell subset or site label conveys for this sample: stem cell-like memory CD4+ T cells. Receptors were obtained from a woman aged 18-29 years in good health.

The rearrangement links TRBV2 to TRBJ1-2; D remains ambiguous. There are 14 residues in the CDR3. The V gene lost 2 bases and the J gene lost 0 bases, with 7 bases spanning the gap. Per the germline V gene, CDR1 is SNHLY and CDR2 is FYNNEI. CDR3 loop: CASSETHTNYGYTF. The CDR3 nucleotides read TGTGCCAGCAGTGAAACACACACTAACTATGGCTACACCTTC.

The rearrangement links TRBV10-3 to TRBJ2-7, with TRBD1 matching 7 bases. CDR1 and CDR2 (germline): ENHRY, SYGVKD. The CDR3 extends over 14 amino acids. Unmatched junction bases numbered 6, after V lost 5 bases and J lost 2 bases. The CDR3 nucleotides read TGTGCCATCAGTCCAGACAGGGTCCCCTACGAGCAGTACTTC. Protein product: CAISPDRVPYEQYF.

The rearrangement joins TRBV15 to TRBJ2-1; 10 bases line up with TRBD2. The J segment lost 6 bases and the V segment lost 3 bases, leaving 11 bases of the junction unmatched. The CDR3 is 17 amino acids. The germline V gene has CDR1 LNHNV and CDR2 YYDKDF (reference sequence). CDR3 region: CATSRGVAGGSFNEQFF. The CDR3 DNA is TGTGCCACCAGCAGGGGAGTAGCGGGAGGTTCTTTCAATGAGCAGTTCTTC.

The genes are TRBV7-2 and TRBJ2-1; 9 bases line up with TRBD1. This CDR3 region has 16 residues. Germline CDR1 is SGHTA and CDR2 is FQGNSA. The V segment lost 5 bases and the J segment 7 bases; nucleotides outside the gene matches: 12. The CDR3 is CASSRTGTGNRNEQFF. The CDR3 DNA sequence: TGTGCCAGCAGCCGAACCGGGACAGGGAATCGAAATGAGCAGTTCTTC.

This chain joins TRBV5-6 and TRBJ2-3, with a possible D match to TRBD2 (6 bases). CDR3 length: 16 residues. Germline V lookup: CDR1 SGHDT, CDR2 YYEEEE. Trimming removed 0 bases from V and 0 bases from J, with 11 bases in between. Here the CDR3 DNA reads TGTGCCAGCAGCTTGGTGGGGCGGGGCAGCACAGATACGCAGTATTTT. Residues: CASSLVGRGSTDTQYF.

This clone has more than one count but fewer than ten. The V and J genes are TRBV29-1 and TRBJ1-2; TRBD1 might be the D (6 bases). Trimming left V 3 bases short and J 1 base short, with 12 bases between. This CDR3 spans 14 amino acids. CDR1 SQVTM and CDR2 ANQGSEA come from the germline V gene. The CDR3 loop reads CSVDSQGLNYGYTF. The CDR3 DNA sequence: TGCAGCGTTGATTCCCAGGGGCTTAACTATGGCTACACCTTC.

The chain is built from TRBV9 and TRBJ2-7, with a possible D match to TRBD1 (5 bases). The CDR3 has 14 amino acids. CDR1 is SGDLS and CDR2 is YYNGEE in the germline V gene. Trimming removed 3 bases from V and 4 bases from J, with 14 bases in between. Written as DNA, the CDR3 is TGTGCCAGCAGCGAGACCCACGCAGGGTACGAGCAGTACTTC. The encoded protein is CASSETHAGYEQYF. The full variable domain, its missing parts supplied by reference TRBV9 and TRBJ2-7, is DSGVTQTPKHLITATGQRVTLRCSPRSGDLSVYWYQQSLDQGLQFLIQYYNGEERAKGNILERFSAQQFPDLHSELNLSSLELGDSALYFCASSETHAGYEQYFGPGTRLTVT.

The rearrangement links TRBV2 to TRBJ1-2; 8 nucleotides match TRBD1. CDR3 length: 14 amino acids. Trimming removed 5 bases from V and 4 bases from J; junction bases left unmatched: 6. The germline CDR1 and CDR2 sequences are SNHLY and FYNNEI. The CDR3 DNA sequence: TGTGCCAGCAGTCTTGGACAGGGTGGCTATGGCTACACCTTC. Its translation is CASSLGQGGYGYTF.

The chain carries TRBV4-1 and TRBJ1-5, with a weak D call TRBD1 (6 bases). Germline lookup yields CDR1 MGHRA and CDR2 YSYEKL. This CDR3 has 15 residues. Trimming cost V 1 base and J 6 bases, with 13 bases left between them. CDR3 region: CASSQGLGGAQPQHF. The CDR3 bases are TGCGCCAGCAGCCAAGGCCTAGGGGGGGCTCAGCCCCAGCATTTT.

A few counts support this clone. The chain combines TRBV27 with TRBJ2-6; TRBD1 matches 7 bases. V trimming: 3 bases; J trimming: 0 bases; junction bases outside the gene matches: 2. Germline CDR1 MNHEY, CDR2 SMNVEV (reference sequence). This CDR3 contains 16 residues. The CDR3 DNA is TGTGCCAGCAGTTTGGACAGGCTCTCTGGGGCCAACGTCCTGACTTTC. It translates to CASSLDRLSGANVLTF.

The sample holds a few counts of this clone. This chain's CDR3 is CASSVVGVKGGELFF. CDR3 nucleotide sequence: TGTGCCAGCAGTGTGGTGGGAGTTAAAGGCGGGGAGCTGTTTTTT. V and J are TRBV2 and TRBJ2-2; D may be TRBD2 (5 bases). Germline V gene data show CDR1 as SNHLY and CDR2 as FYNNEI. CDR3 length: 15 amino acids. V lost 4 bases and J lost 7, with 16 bases in between.

V usage is TRBV5-1 and J usage is TRBJ2-3, with TRBD2 identical over 8 bases. The CDR3 extends over 17 amino acids. V dropped 0 bases and J dropped 4; count of bases not matched to a gene: 10. The germline gives CDR1 SGHRS, CDR2 YFSETQ. CDR3 DNA sequence: TGCGCCAGCAGCTTGGTCTCGCGGGGGGCGAGGCCAGATACGCAGTATTTT. This gives the protein CASSLVSRGARPDTQYF.

V gene TRBV20-1 combines with J gene TRBJ2-7, with a possible D match to TRBD1 (6 bases). The germline V gene encodes CDR1 DFQATT and CDR2 SNEGSKA (reference sequence). The germline V and J ends were trimmed by 4 bases and 5 bases, with 9 bases remaining between them. The CDR3 extends over 11 amino acids. CDR3 in DNA: TGCAGTGCTACCAGGACAGACGAGCAGTACTTC. This codes for CSATRTDEQYF.

This chain connects TRBV7-9 to TRBJ2-1, with a weak D call TRBD1 (5 bases). Trimming shortened V by 1 base and J by 9 bases, and 13 bases separated the two germline ends. The CDR3 extends over 14 amino acids. The germline CDR1 and CDR2 sequences are SEHNR and FQNEAQ (reference sequence). This chain's CDR3 is CASSLGRVNVEQFF. In nucleotides, the CDR3 is TGTGCCAGCAGCTTAGGCAGGGTGAATGTTGAGCAGTTCTTC.